This T cell receptor beta chain is from a study of OX40 agonist ivuxolimab in advanced cancers. Study at large: At doses from 0.01 to 10 mg/kg, patients were given intravenous ivuxolimab every 2 weeks.

As to this clone: The same CDR3 can be traced to other DNA sequences in this sample.

This CDR3 has 12 amino acids. Germline V gives CDR1 MNHEY, CDR2 SVGAGI. The V gene lost 6 bases and the J gene lost 1 base, with 5 bases spanning the gap. Repertoires were generated with immunoSEQ multiplex PCR, while TCRdb's copy carries only in-frame clones and drops some. The sample holds 45,000 to 50,000 clones, roughly nine tenths seen once. This sequence joins TRBV6-5 and TRBJ2-3; D may be TRBD2 (5 bases). This specimen consisted of CD4+ or CD8+ T cells sorted from blood, obtained in a trial of the OX40 agonist ivuxolimab. This TCR was sampled from an adult with an advanced solid tumor such as melanoma, head and neck, liver or kidney cancer. The CDR3 here is CASRRGTDTQYF. The CDR3, as DNA: TGTGCCAGCAGGCGGGGCACAGATACGCAGTATTTT.